This TCR beta chain was sequenced in a study of cytomegalovirus exposure and HLA in healthy donors. Study-wide results and limits: Cytomegalovirus status, reportedly, was diagnosed with high specificity and sensitivity by the classifier. There were 150 or so TCR beta chains listed as cytomegalovirus-associated. In vitro checks showed that a few CMV-associated chains really do target CMV antigens. The authors judged a highly shared variant cluster likely a sequencing artifact.

Both 60 Vbeta primers and 13 Jbeta primers went into the PCR. This table comes from immunoSEQ multiplex PCR, and its TCRdb copy is limited to in-frame clones, with some not included. The sample lists approximately 100,000 clones, 9.4% seen once, with 4.5% to 6% in the top ten. As concerns this clone: Antigen specificity is unknown.

The length of the CDR3 is 13 residues. Germline V gene data show CDR1 as MRHNA and CDR2 as SNTAGT. The V gene lost 9 bases and the J gene lost 0 bases, with 11 bases spanning the gap. The chain employs TRBV6-4 and TRBJ1-1; D ambiguous. Input material: PBMCs. The sequence derives from a middle-aged man in good health and CMV-seropositive. In nucleotides, the CDR3 is TGTGCCAGAAGTCGGTCTCTGAACACTGAAGCTTTCTTT. Translated, it gives CARSRSLNTEAFF.